These 20 T cell receptor beta chains came from one sample sequenced in a study of control samples from healthy donors and cancer patients. Some clones are missing from TCRdb's copy, which holds only in-frame ones; the method was immunoSEQ multiplex PCR. The data show about 30,000 clones, 91% seen once. The sequenced sample consisted of PBMCs. The receptors were sampled from a man in his fifties or sixties with lung cancer.

This clone was detected once. V and J are TRBV28 and TRBJ1-1; D is perhaps TRBD1 (5 bases). V shed 4 bases and J shed 1 base, with 19 bases lying between them. In germline, CDR1 is MDHEN, CDR2 SYDVKM. This CDR3 comprises 17 residues. Here the CDR3 reads CASSSPGFSSPNTEAFF. CDR3 in DNA: TGTGCCAGCAGTTCCCCAGGGTTTTCTTCCCCGAACACTGAAGCTTTCTTT. The full variable domain, its missing parts supplied by reference TRBV28 and TRBJ1-1, is DVKVTQSSRYLVKRTGEKVFLECVQDMDHENMFWYRQDPGLGLRLIYFSYDVKMKEKGDIPEGYSVSREKKERFSLILESASTNQTSMYLCASSSPGFSSPNTEAFFGQGTRLTVV.

The genes are TRBV9 and TRBJ1-6; unclear D gene. The germline CDR1 and CDR2 sequences are SGDLS and YYNGEE. There are 14 residues in the CDR3. V lost 1 base, J lost 7 bases, and 9 bases lay in between. The CDR3 protein is CASSVWVLNSPLHF. CDR3 coding DNA: TGTGCCAGCAGCGTATGGGTCCTAAATTCACCCCTCCACTTT.

The rearrangement links TRBV4-1 to TRBJ2-7; TRBD1 aligns across 11 bases. The germline V gene has CDR1 MGHRA and CDR2 YSYEKL. CDR3 length: 15 residues. The trim removed 1 base at V and 4 bases at J, leaving 3 bases unmatched. CDR3 loop: CASSQGTGGRYEQYF. CDR3 nucleotide sequence: TGCGCCAGCAGCCAAGGGACAGGGGGCCGGTACGAGCAGTACTTC.

The sample holds one count of this clone. This sequence joins TRBV28 and TRBJ2-7, with D possibly matching TRBD1 (5 bases). V lost 6 bases and J lost 0, with 24 bases in between. The CDR3 covers 18 residues. Germline assignment: CDR1 MDHEN and CDR2 SYDVKM. The CDR3 DNA sequence: TGTGCCAGCAGAGGGGCGCGGACAACCCGTATGAGCTCCTACGAGCAGTACTTC. This gives the protein CASRGARTTRMSSYEQYF.

The chain combines TRBV18 with TRBJ1-2; D is uncertain. The V end was cut by 0 bases, the J end by 0 bases, with 8 bases between. The germline CDR1 and CDR2 sequences are KGHSH and LQKENI. The CDR3 is 15 residues long. CDR3 coding DNA: TGTGCCAGCTCACCACCGGAGGCGGCTAACTATGGCTACACCTTC. It specifies CASSPPEAANYGYTF.

The rearrangement joins TRBV4-3 to TRBJ2-3, with TRBD1 identical over 7 bases. Trimming at V came to 4 bases and at J to 0 bases, leaving 10 bases not matched to a gene. Germline values: CDR1 LGHNA, CDR2 YSLEER. There are 17 residues in the CDR3. The CDR3 nucleotides are TGCGCCAGCAGCCCCCTTGTCGGGACAGCAAGCACAGATACGCAGTATTTT. It translates to CASSPLVGTASTDTQYF.

The rearrangement joins TRBV7-9 to TRBJ1-3, with D hard to call. This CDR3 contains 16 residues. Trimming shortened V by 2 bases and J by 3 bases, and 14 bases separated the two germline ends. Germline V gene sequence: CDR1 SEHNR, CDR2 FQNEAQ (reference sequence). The CDR3 loop is CASSLSGGVGGNTIYF. CDR3 in DNA: TGTGCCAGCAGCTTATCTGGTGGAGTTGGTGGAAACACCATATATTTT.

This clone was counted a single time. The chain joins TRBV7-2 to TRBJ2-5, with D possibly being TRBD2 (5 bases). This CDR3 has 15 residues. V was trimmed by 3 bases and J by 2 bases, leaving 13 bases between them. Germline V CDR1 and CDR2: SGHTA, FQGNSA. CDR3 sequence reads: CASSFFRGGQETQYF. The CDR3 DNA follows: TGTGCCAGCAGCTTTTTTCGGGGTGGGCAAGAGACCCAGTACTTC.

The table lists this clone with a count of one. This chain joins TRBV15 and TRBJ1-4; D call uncertain. V lost 2 bases and J lost 4, with 11 bases in between. Germline lookup yields CDR1 LNHNV and CDR2 YYDKDF (reference sequence). This CDR3 comprises 15 residues. CDR3 protein: CATSRRQEINEKLFF. DNA of the CDR3: TGTGCCACCAGCAGACGTCAGGAGATTAATGAAAAACTGTTTTTT. The whole variable domain, filled in from reference TRBV15 and TRBJ1-4, reads DAMVIQNPRYQVTQFGKPVTLSCSQTLNHNVMYWYQQKSSQAPKLLFHYYDKDFNNEADTPDNFQSRRPNTSFCFLDIRSPGLGDTAMYLCATSRRQEINEKLFFGSGTQLSVL.

CDR3 sequence (DNA): TGCGCCAGCAGCCCAGGACAACAGAACACTGAAGCTTTCTTT. Translation gives CASSPGQQNTEAFF. The chain couples TRBV4-3 to TRBJ1-1, with D perhaps TRBD1 (5 bases). From germline, CDR1 is LGHNA and CDR2 YSLEER. The CDR3 runs 14 residues. The V gene lost 4 bases and the J gene lost 1 base, with 10 bases spanning the gap.

V usage is TRBV2 and J usage is TRBJ2-7; D gene unclear. From germline, CDR1 is SNHLY and CDR2 FYNNEI. V shed 1 base and J shed 4 bases, with 11 bases lying between them. This CDR3 is built from 14 residues. CDR3 bases: TGTGCCAGCAGTGAAGATGGGGAACTGTACGAGCAGTACTTC. Amino acid sequence: CASSEDGELYEQYF.

The count of this clone is one. The genes are TRBV7-9 and TRBJ2-5, with D maybe TRBD1 (5 bases). The CDR3 is made up of 11 amino acids. CDR1 and CDR2 (germline): SEHNR, FQNEAQ (reference sequence). Trimming left V 6 bases short and J 5 bases short, with 7 bases between. The CDR3 spells CASSQGETQYF. DNA for the CDR3: TGTGCCAGCAGTCAGGGCGAGACCCAGTACTTC.

This chain links TRBV29-1 with TRBJ1-3; D unresolved. Trimming pared 6 bases from V and 2 bases from J, leaving 17 bases between. Germline V gives CDR1 SQVTM, CDR2 ANQGSEA. CDR3 length equals 15 residues. CDR3 residues: CSVSPRITTGNTIYF. The DNA of the CDR3 is TGCAGCGTGTCGCCGCGAATTACTACTGGAAACACCATATATTTT.

The V gene is TRBV4-3, the J gene TRBJ2-1; D gene ambiguous. Germline-derived CDR1 and CDR2 are LGHNA and YSLEER. CDR3 length: 13 amino acids. V dropped 3 bases and J dropped 9 bases, with 12 bases sitting between them. The CDR3, as DNA: TGCGCCAGCAGCCACGCACTCTGGGGTGAGCAGTTCTTC. It is translated as CASSHALWGEQFF.

The gene calls are TRBV20-1 and TRBJ1-2; D gene ambiguous. V lost 6 bases to trimming and J lost 4 bases, with 9 bases between them. The CDR3 has 11 residues. The germline V gene encodes CDR1 DFQATT and CDR2 SNEGSKA (reference sequence). This CDR3 reads CSAPSSYGYTF. The CDR3 DNA is TGCAGTGCCCCCTCTAGCTATGGCTACACCTTC.

In its sample, this clone is large. Written as DNA, the CDR3 is TGTGCCAGCAGCCCTTGGTCTGACACCTTC. Translated: CASSPWSDTF. The V and J genes are TRBV5-8 and TRBJ1-2; D not certain. CDR1 is SGHTS and CDR2 is YDEGEE in the germline V gene. The CDR3 is made up of 10 amino acids. V lost 4 bases, J lost 12 bases, and 10 bases lay in between.

This sequence joins TRBV25-1 and TRBJ2-1, with TRBD1 matching over 8 bases. In germline, CDR1 is MGHDK, CDR2 SYGVNS. After removal of 3 bases from V and 7 bases from J, the junction contained 8 bases not matched to a gene. The CDR3 has 15 residues. CDR3 in DNA: TGTGCCAGCAGTGATACCAGGGGGCTCGTAAATGAGCAGTTCTTC. As protein: CASSDTRGLVNEQFF.

The chain links TRBV24-1 to TRBJ2-1; D not resolved. CDR1 is KGHDR and CDR2 is SFDVKD in the germline V gene. V gave up 3 bases and J gave up 6 bases, with 5 bases separating them. CDR3 length equals 12 residues. CDR3 sequence (DNA): TGTGCCACCAGTGATCCTAGCAATGAGCAGTTCTTC. It encodes CATSDPSNEQFF.

This clone was picked up a small number of times. This chain uses TRBV7-8 with TRBJ2-7; D is tentatively TRBD1 or TRBD2 (5 bases each). The CDR3 consists of 17 residues. The germline gives CDR1 SGHVS, CDR2 FQNEAQ. The V end lost 7 bases, the J end lost 4 bases, and 26 bases lay between the germline ends. This CDR3 reads CASTPVAGREIWYEQYF. The DNA for the CDR3 is TGTGCCAGCACCCCTGTTGCGGGCAGGGAAATCTGGTACGAGCAGTACTTC.

This chain connects TRBV6-2 or TRBV6-3 to TRBJ1-5, with D possibly TRBD1 on 6 matching bases. Trimming took off 2 bases at V and 4 bases at J, with 9 bases between the two ends. CDR1 is MNHEY, CDR2 SVGEGT, per germline. The CDR3 is 14 residues long. CDR3 sequence reads: CASSYLGTNQPQHF. For the CDR3, the DNA is TGTGCCAGCAGTTACCTAGGGACAAATCAGCCCCAGCATTTT.